These T cell receptor beta chains were read from a single sample in a study of cytomegalovirus exposure and HLA in healthy donors. Profiled with immunoSEQ multiplex PCR; TCRdb holds only in-frame clones, not every one. The table has fewer than 150,000 clones, approximately 80% seen once; the top ten hold around 4.9%. The specimen was PBMCs. These receptors were obtained from a male donor in good health and CMV-seronegative. Both conserved end residues are part of each CDR3. The D gene is left open where the match is weak. Not every row has a clone size; where given, it reads once, few, many or a size class.

v_call: TRBV27
d_call: TRBD1
clone_size: -
j_call: TRBJ1-1
cdr3_nt: TGTGCCAGCAGTTTAACCCCGACAGGGACAAACACTGAAGCTTTCTTT
cdr3_aa: CASSLTPTGTNTEAFF

v_call: TRBV4-2
d_call: TRBD1
clone_size: once
j_call: TRBJ1-4
cdr3_nt: TGTGCCAGCAGCCAAGTAGGACAGGGAGGGACTAATGAAAAACTGTTTTTT
cdr3_aa: CASSQVGQGGTNEKLFF

v_call: TRBV5-8
d_call: -
clone_size: -
j_call: TRBJ2-3
cdr3_nt: TGTGCCAGCAGCTTGGGGGTAGGAGACACAGATACGCAGTATTTT
cdr3_aa: CASSLGVGDTDTQYF

v_call: TRBV6-1
d_call: -
clone_size: -
j_call: TRBJ2-3
cdr3_nt: TGTGCCAGCGGGAGGTCCACTAGCACAGATACGCAGTATTTT
cdr3_aa: CASGRSTSTDTQYF

v_call: TRBV27
d_call: -
clone_size: -
j_call: TRBJ1-4
cdr3_nt: TGTGCCAGCAGCGGCCCGGGGGAAGGGGAAGGCGAAAAACTGTTTTTT
cdr3_aa: CASSGPGEGEGEKLFF

v_call: TRBV11-2
d_call: -
clone_size: -
j_call: TRBJ2-1
cdr3_nt: TGTGCCAGCAGCTTATATCAGGGCTCCTACAATGAGCAGTTCTTC
cdr3_aa: CASSLYQGSYNEQFF

v_call: TRBV10-3
d_call: TRBD1
clone_size: -
j_call: TRBJ1-5
cdr3_nt: TGTGCCATCAGTTCACAGGGGGGCAATCAGCCCCAGCATTTT
cdr3_aa: CAISSQGGNQPQHF

v_call: TRBV7-2
d_call: -
clone_size: -
j_call: TRBJ1-1
cdr3_nt: TGTGCCAGCAGCTTACAATACATGAACACTGAAGCTTTCTTT
cdr3_aa: CASSLQYMNTEAFF

v_call: TRBV10-2
d_call: -
clone_size: -
j_call: TRBJ2-7
cdr3_nt: TGCGCCAGCAGATCCTTGGGCAGGGGCCCCTACGAGCAGTACTTC
cdr3_aa: CASRSLGRGPYEQYF

v_call: TRBV27
d_call: -
clone_size: -
j_call: TRBJ1-1
cdr3_nt: TGTGCCAGCGGAAACAGGGTCGCTGAAGCTTTCTTT
cdr3_aa: CASGNRVAEAFF

v_call: TRBV5-1
d_call: -
clone_size: once
j_call: TRBJ2-1
cdr3_nt: TGCGCCAGCAGCCCCACAGGGAGCTCCTACAATGAGCAGTTCTTC
cdr3_aa: CASSPTGSSYNEQFF

v_call: TRBV2
d_call: -
clone_size: -
j_call: TRBJ1-5
cdr3_nt: TGTGCCAGCAGTTCCACGGGGAGCAATCAGCCCCAGCATTTT
cdr3_aa: CASSSTGSNQPQHF

v_call: TRBV28
d_call: -
clone_size: few
j_call: TRBJ1-5
cdr3_nt: TGTGCCAGCAGTTCGTCCACCAGGGGCTCCCTGTGGCCCCAGCATTTT
cdr3_aa: CASSSSTRGSLWPQHF

v_call: TRBV18
d_call: -
clone_size: -
j_call: TRBJ2-7
cdr3_nt: TGTGCCAGCTCACCGGGCAGCTCCTACGAGCAGTACTTC
cdr3_aa: CASSPGSSYEQYF

v_call: TRBV5-1
d_call: TRBD1
clone_size: -
j_call: TRBJ1-1
cdr3_nt: TGCGCCAGCAGCTCTCGAGGGACACAGGGGTCTGAAGCTTTCTTT
cdr3_aa: CASSSRGTQGSEAFF

v_call: TRBV7-2
d_call: -
clone_size: -
j_call: TRBJ1-2
cdr3_nt: TGTGCCAGCAGCCGCGACGTAGGAAGGGGTGGCTACACCTTC
cdr3_aa: CASSRDVGRGGYTF

v_call: TRBV2
d_call: -
clone_size: -
j_call: TRBJ1-1
cdr3_nt: TGTGCCAGCAGTATCGGGAACACTGAAGCTTTCTTT
cdr3_aa: CASSIGNTEAFF

v_call: TRBV5-6
d_call: -
clone_size: -
j_call: TRBJ2-1
cdr3_nt: TGTGCCAGCAGCTTGTTACGCGGGGATAATGAGCAGTTCTTC
cdr3_aa: CASSLLRGDNEQFF

v_call: TRBV29-1
d_call: -
clone_size: few
j_call: TRBJ1-1
cdr3_nt: TGCAGCGTTGCACAGGGTAAAACTGAAGCTTTCTTT
cdr3_aa: CSVAQGKTEAFF